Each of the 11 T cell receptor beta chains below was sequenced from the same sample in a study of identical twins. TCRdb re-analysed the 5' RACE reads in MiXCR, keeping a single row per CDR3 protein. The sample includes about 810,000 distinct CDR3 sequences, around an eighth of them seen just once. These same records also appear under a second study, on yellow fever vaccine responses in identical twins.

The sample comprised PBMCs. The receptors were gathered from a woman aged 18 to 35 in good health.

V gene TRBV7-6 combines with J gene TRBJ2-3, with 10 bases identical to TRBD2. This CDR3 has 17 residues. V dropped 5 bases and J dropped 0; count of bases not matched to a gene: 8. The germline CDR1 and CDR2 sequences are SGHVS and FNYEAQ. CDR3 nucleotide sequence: TGTGCCAGCAGCCGAGCGGGAGGGACCTCTAGCACAGATACGCAGTATTTT. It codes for CASSRAGGTSSTDTQYF.

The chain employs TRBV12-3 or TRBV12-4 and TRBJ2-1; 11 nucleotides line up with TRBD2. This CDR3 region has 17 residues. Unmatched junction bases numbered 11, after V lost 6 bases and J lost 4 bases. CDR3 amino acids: CASRPDRTSGLYNEQFF. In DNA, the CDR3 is TGTGCCAGCAGACCGGATAGGACTAGCGGGTTATACAATGAGCAGTTCTTC.

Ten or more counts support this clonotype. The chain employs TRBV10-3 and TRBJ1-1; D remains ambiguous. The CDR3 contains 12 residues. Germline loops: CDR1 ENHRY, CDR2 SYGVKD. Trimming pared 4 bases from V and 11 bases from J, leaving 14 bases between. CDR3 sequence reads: CAISGREEYAFF. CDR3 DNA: TGTGCCATCAGTGGGCGGGAAGAGTATGCTTTCTTT.

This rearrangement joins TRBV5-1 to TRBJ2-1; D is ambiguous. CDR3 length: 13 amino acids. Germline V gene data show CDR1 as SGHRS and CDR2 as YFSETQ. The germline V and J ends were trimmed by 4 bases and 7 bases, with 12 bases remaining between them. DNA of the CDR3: TGCGCCAGCAGCCCTAATACCCCAAATGAGCAGTTCTTC. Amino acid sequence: CASSPNTPNEQFF.

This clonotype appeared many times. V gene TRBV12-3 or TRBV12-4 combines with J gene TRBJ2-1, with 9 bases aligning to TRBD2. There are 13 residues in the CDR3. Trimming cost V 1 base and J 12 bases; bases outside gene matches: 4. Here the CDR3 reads CASSLGGGAGQFF. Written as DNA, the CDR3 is TGTGCCAGCAGTTTAGGCGGGGGGGCCGGGCAGTTCTTC.

CDR3 sequence: CASTAQNSYEQYF. CDR3 nucleotide sequence: TGCGCCAGCACGGCACAGAACTCCTACGAGCAGTACTTC. The V and J genes are TRBV5-1 and TRBJ2-7; no definite D call. Germline-derived CDR1 and CDR2 are SGHRS and YFSETQ. V was pared by 6 bases and J by 0 bases, with 10 bases between. CDR3 length: 13 amino acids.

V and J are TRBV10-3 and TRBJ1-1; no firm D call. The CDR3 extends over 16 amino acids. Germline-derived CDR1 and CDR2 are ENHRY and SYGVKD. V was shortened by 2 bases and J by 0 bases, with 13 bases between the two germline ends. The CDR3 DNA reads TGTGCCATCAGTGAGGGACCGTTATCCATGAACACTGAAGCTTTCTTT. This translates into CAISEGPLSMNTEAFF.

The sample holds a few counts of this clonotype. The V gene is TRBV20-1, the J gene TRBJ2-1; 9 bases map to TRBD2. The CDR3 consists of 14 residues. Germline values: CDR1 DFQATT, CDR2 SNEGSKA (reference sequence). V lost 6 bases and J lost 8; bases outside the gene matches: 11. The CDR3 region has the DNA TGCAGTGCCCCCTCTCTCGCGGGGGGGGATGAGCAGTTCTTC. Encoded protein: CSAPSLAGGDEQFF.

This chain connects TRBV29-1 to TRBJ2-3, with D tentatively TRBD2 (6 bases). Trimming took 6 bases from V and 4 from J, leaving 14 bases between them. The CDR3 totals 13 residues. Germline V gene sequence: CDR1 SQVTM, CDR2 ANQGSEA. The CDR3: CSVSPRLADTQYF. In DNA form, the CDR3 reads TGCAGCGTCTCCCCTCGACTAGCAGATACGCAGTATTTT.

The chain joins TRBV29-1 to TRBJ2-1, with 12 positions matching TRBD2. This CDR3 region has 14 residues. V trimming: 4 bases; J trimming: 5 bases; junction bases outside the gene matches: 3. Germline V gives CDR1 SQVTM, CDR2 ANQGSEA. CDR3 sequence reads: CSVGLAGEDNEQFF. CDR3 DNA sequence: TGCAGCGTTGGACTAGCGGGAGAGGACAATGAGCAGTTCTTC.

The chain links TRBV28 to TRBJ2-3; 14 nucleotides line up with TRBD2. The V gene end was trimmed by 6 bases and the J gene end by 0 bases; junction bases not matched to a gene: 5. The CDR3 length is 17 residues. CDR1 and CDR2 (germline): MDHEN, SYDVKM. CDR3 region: CASSRTSGGTSTDTQYF. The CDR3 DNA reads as TGTGCCAGCAGCCGGACTAGCGGGGGGACTAGCACAGATACGCAGTATTTT.